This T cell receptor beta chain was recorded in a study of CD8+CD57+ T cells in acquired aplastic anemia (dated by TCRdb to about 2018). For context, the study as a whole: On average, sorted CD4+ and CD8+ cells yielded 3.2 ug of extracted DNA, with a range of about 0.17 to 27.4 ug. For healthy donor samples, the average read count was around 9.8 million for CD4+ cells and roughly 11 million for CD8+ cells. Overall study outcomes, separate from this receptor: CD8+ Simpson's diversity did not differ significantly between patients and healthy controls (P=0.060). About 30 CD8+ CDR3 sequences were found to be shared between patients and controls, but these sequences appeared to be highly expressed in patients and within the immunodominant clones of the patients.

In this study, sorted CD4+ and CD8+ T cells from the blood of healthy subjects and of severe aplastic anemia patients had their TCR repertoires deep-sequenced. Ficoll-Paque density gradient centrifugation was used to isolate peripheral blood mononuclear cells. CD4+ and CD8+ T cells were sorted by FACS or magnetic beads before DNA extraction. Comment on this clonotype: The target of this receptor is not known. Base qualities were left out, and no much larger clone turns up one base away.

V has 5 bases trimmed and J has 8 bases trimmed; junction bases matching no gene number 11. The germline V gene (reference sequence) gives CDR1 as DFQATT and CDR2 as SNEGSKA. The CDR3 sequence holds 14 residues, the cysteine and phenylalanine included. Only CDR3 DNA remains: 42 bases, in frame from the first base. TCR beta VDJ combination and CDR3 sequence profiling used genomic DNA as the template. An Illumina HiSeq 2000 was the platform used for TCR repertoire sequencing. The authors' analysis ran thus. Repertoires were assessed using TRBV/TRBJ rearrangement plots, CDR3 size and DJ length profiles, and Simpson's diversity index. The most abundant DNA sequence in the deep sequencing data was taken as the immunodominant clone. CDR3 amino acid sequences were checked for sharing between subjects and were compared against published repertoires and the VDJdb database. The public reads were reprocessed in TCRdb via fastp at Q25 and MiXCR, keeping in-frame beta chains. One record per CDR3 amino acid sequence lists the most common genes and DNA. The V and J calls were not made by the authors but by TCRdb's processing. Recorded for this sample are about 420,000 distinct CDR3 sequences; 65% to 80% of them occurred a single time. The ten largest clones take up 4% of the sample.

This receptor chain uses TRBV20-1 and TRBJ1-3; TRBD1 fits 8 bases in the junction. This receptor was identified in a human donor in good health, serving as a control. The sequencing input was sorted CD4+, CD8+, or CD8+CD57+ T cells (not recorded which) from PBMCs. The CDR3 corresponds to CSAQPPGQEHTIYF. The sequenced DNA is TGCAGTGCTCAACCGCCGGGACAGGAGCACACCATATATTTT.